Shown below are 2 T cell receptor beta chains from a single sample sequenced in a study of cytomegalovirus exposure and HLA in healthy donors. The study ran its PCR with 60 Vbeta and 13 Jbeta primers. This table comes from immunoSEQ multiplex PCR, and its TCRdb copy is limited to in-frame clones, with some not included. This sample has approximately 200,000 clones, with just under 75% found just once. Sequencing input: PBMCs. The receptors here all came from a young man in good health and CMV-seropositive.

This clone has only one observation. CDR3 sequence reads: CASSSGDRGGDTQYF. The CDR3 DNA reads as TGTGCCAGCAGCAGTGGGGACAGGGGAGGAGATACGCAGTATTTT. The chain recombines TRBV9 with TRBJ2-3, with 10 positions matching TRBD1. The CDR3 runs 15 residues. J lost 5 bases, V lost 4 bases, and 7 bases had no gene match. Looked up from germline, CDR1 is SGDLS and CDR2 is YYNGEE.

Within the sample, this clone is large. This chain links TRBV23-1 with TRBJ2-5, with D unclear. TRBV23-1 counts as an open reading frame of uncertain function. The CDR3 spans 14 residues. Trimming shortened V by 2 bases and J by 4 bases, and 11 bases separated the two germline ends. This chain's CDR3 is CASSQESGRETQYF. CDR3 DNA: TGCGCCAGCAGTCAAGAGAGTGGGCGAGAGACCCAGTACTTC.